One sample yielded the 5 T cell receptor beta chains listed below, sequenced in a study of T cell repertoires in cytomegalovirus infection. One entry per CDR3 protein results from TCRdb running MiXCR on the reads. The repertoire has about 360,000 distinct CDR3 sequences, around a sixth of them found once; the top ten carry around 8.6%. The material sequenced was PBMCs. The receptors stem from a human donor in good health (CMV status not recorded). Some clones in this sample may be carry-over from other donors' samples.

This clonotype was found many times. The chain employs TRBV28 and TRBJ1-2, with D hard to call. This CDR3 has 12 residues. V was shortened by 7 bases and J by 7 bases, with 13 bases between the two germline ends. The germline V gene encodes CDR1 MDHEN and CDR2 SYDVKM. The CDR3: CASTESGLGYTF. Here the CDR3 DNA reads TGTGCCAGCACCGAGTCGGGTCTTGGCTACACCTTC.

This clonotype turned up a few times. V usage is TRBV19 and J usage is TRBJ1-4; D gene ambiguous. The V and J ends lost 6 bases and 0 bases respectively, with 17 bases between them. Per the germline V gene, CDR1 is LNHDA and CDR2 is SQIVND (reference sequence). The CDR3 runs to 17 residues. DNA for the CDR3: TGTGCCAGTAGCAATCCGACCCCATTGACAACTAATGAAAAACTGTTTTTT. As protein: CASSNPTPLTTNEKLFF.

The rearrangement joins TRBV4-3 to TRBJ2-3, with 9 bases lining up with TRBD1. Germline loops: CDR1 LGHNA, CDR2 YSLEER. The trim removed 1 base at V and 2 bases at J, leaving 4 bases unmatched. There are 16 residues in the CDR3. CDR3 nucleotide sequence: TGCGCCAGCAGCCAAGTGGGACAGGGCTTCACAGATACGCAGTATTTT. Its translation is CASSQVGQGFTDTQYF.

In its sample, this clonotype was seen many times. The V gene is TRBV27, the J gene TRBJ2-5, with D possibly matching TRBD1 (5 bases). CDR3 size: 15 residues. CDR1 and CDR2 from the germline V gene are MNHEY and SMNVEV (reference sequence). V shed 3 bases and J shed 2 bases, with 13 bases lying between them. The CDR3 is CASSLGPSDQETQYF. Here the CDR3 DNA reads TGTGCCAGCAGTTTGGGGCCTTCAGATCAAGAGACCCAGTACTTC.

This clonotype was counted only a few times. This chain links TRBV20-1 with TRBJ2-7; D might be TRBD2 (6 bases). The CDR3 extends over 15 amino acids. Trimming took 0 bases from V and 9 from J, leaving 21 bases between them. CDR1 is DFQATT, CDR2 SNEGSKA, per germline (reference sequence). The CDR3 spells CSARDLAGPGVSQYF. The CDR3 nucleotides are TGCAGTGCTAGAGATTTGGCGGGGCCAGGCGTCTCGCAGTACTTC.